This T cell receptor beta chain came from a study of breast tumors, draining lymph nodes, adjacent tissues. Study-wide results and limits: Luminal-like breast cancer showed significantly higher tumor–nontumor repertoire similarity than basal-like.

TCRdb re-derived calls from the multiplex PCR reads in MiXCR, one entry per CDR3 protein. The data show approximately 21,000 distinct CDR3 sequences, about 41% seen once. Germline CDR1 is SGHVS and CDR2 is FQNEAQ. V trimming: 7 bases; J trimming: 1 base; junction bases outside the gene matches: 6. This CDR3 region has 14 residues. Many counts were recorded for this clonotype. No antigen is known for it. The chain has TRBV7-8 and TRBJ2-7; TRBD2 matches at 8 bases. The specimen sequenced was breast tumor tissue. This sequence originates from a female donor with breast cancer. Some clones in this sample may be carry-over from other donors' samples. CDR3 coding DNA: TGTGCCAGCACAAAGCGGGAGTCATCCTACGAGCAGTACTTC. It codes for CASTKRESSYEQYF.